The text below deals with one T cell receptor (beta chain). This clone's antigen is unknown. Base quality data are lacking; no much larger clone is found one base away. From the cysteine up to the phenylalanine, the CDR3 has a length of 13 residues. CDR3 DNA only is kept here, 39 bases in frame from base 1. Per the germline V gene, SGDLS is the CDR1 and YYNGEE is the CDR2. Germline trimming amounts to 5 bases on V and 4 bases on J, with 3 as the count of junction bases outside the gene matches. This record comes from a study of blood T cell repertoires in COVID-19 (dated by TCRdb to the early 2020s). General notes on the study: Samples from collaborators originated in the United States, Italy and Spain and spanned both the acute and convalescent phases of COVID-19. The material from the prospective study consisted of cDNA or gDNA derived from T cells, B-cell-depleted T cells, or PBMCs. Deeply sampled blood TCRbeta repertoires from subjects exposed to, actively infected with, or recovered from COVID-19 were included in the dataset. The repertoires were released in a freely available public database meant as a resource for research on the immune response to SARS-CoV-2. Samples came from the ongoing ImmuneRACE study (first 160 participants) plus 1,254 subjects from 6 global collaborators. Nearly every sample came with metadata listing a de-identified subject ID, COVID-19 status, age in years and sex. HLA class I and class II types, where available, came from metadata supplied by the sample provider rather than from assay-based typing. Results and caveats for the whole study, not just this receptor: How much clinical and demographic metadata was included differed by source and by participant, and the metadata was provided uncurated.

The collaborating institutions used their own protocols to collect whole blood in K2EDTA tubes. For TCRbeta analysis, collaborators shipped samples as frozen whole blood, isolated PBMCs, or DNA extracted from either of those sample types. TCRbeta CDR3 regions were amplified from genomic DNA by means of the immunoSEQ Assay, a bias-controlled multiplex PCR. Regarding the original processing steps: The number of nucleated cells in each sample was estimated from the amplification of reference gene primers within the assay. To quantify the absolute abundance of each unique TCRbeta CDR3 rearrangement, sequence reads were collapsed and filtered. For each sample, productive Simpson clonality was calculated by taking the square root of Simpson's diversity index across productive rearrangements. TCRdb took this table from immuneACCESS and kept in-frame rearrangements with V and J called. Such tables lack part of the clones; where checked against another copy, unresolved V genes explain under half of the gap, and the rest is unexplained. V, J and clone size derive from that table, while D and trimming were established from the DNA sequence. The sample table holds about 190,000 clones, of which approximately 85% were seen once. Of the sample, about 5.1% falls within the top ten clones.

The sequencing sample was made of peripheral blood. This receptor was obtained from a woman aged 70-85 years with active or convalescent COVID-19. The V and J segments used are TRBV9 and TRBJ1-2; 9 bases in between match TRBD1. The CDR3 region has the sequence CASSGTGPYGYTF. The DNA reads as follows: TGTGCCAGCAGTGGGACAGGGCCCTATGGCTACACCTTC.